This passage covers 24 T cell receptor beta chains from one sample sequenced in a study of shared clonotypes between healthy human individuals. Profiling relied on immunoSEQ multiplex PCR, and the TCRdb table lists in-frame clones only, not all of them. The table includes around 1.6 million clones, 95% to 99% detected once. Material: naive CD4+ T cells sorted from blood. Subset defined: CD45RA+ positively selected. These receptor sequences come from a man in his thirties or forties in good health.

This clone was seen a single time. The rearrangement joins TRBV21-1 to TRBJ2-1; TRBD1 reflects the table's D call only, with no check against the DNA. TRBV21-1 is designated a pseudogene. CDR3 length equals 14 residues. In DNA form, the CDR3 reads TGTGCCAGCATAGGGACAGGGTATCGCAATGAGCAGTTCTTC. It yields the protein CASIGTGYRNEQFF.

The chain combines TRBV27 with TRBJ1-3; 9 bases line up with TRBD1. CDR1 MNHEY and CDR2 SMNVEV come from the germline V gene (reference sequence). This CDR3 contains 17 residues. V trimming: 3 bases; J trimming: 4 bases; junction bases outside the gene matches: 10. The CDR3: CASSFSARTGVGNTIYF. The CDR3 nucleotides are TGTGCCAGCAGTTTCAGCGCCCGGACAGGGGTCGGAAACACCATATATTTT.

Here the CDR3 reads CASSSVATRFQETQYF. The CDR3, as DNA: TGTGCCAGCAGCTCGGTAGCCACTAGGTTCCAAGAGACCCAGTACTTC. V gene TRBV7-2 combines with J gene TRBJ2-5, with D tentatively TRBD2 (5 bases). The CDR3 contains 16 residues. V lost 4 bases and J 1 base, leaving 16 bases between the germline ends. The germline gives CDR1 SGHTA, CDR2 FQGNSA.

The chain recombines TRBV5-1 with TRBJ2-7; D may be TRBD2 (5 bases). Germline V gene data show CDR1 as SGHRS and CDR2 as YFSETQ. Trimming pared 5 bases from V and 2 bases from J, leaving 14 bases between. The CDR3 is 14 amino acids. In DNA form, the CDR3 reads TGCGCCAGCAGACTAGTAGCGAACACCTACGAGCAGTACTTC. Its translation is CASRLVANTYEQYF.

V usage is TRBV2 and J usage is TRBJ2-7; 10 bases align to TRBD2. V gave up 6 bases and J gave up 3 bases; unmatched junction bases: 8. Germline CDR1 and CDR2: SNHLY and FYNNEI. The CDR3 consists of 15 residues. The CDR3 DNA sequence: TGTGCCAGCAGCCGGACTAGCGGAAGGAACTACGAGCAGTACTTC. It yields the protein CASSRTSGRNYEQYF. The variable domain in full, completed from reference TRBV2 and TRBJ2-7, reads EPEVTQTPSHQVTQMGQEVILRCVPISNHLYFYWYRQILGQKVEFLVSFYNNEISEKSEIFDDQFSVERPDGSNFTLKIRSTKLEDSAMYFCASSRTSGRNYEQYFGPGTRLTVT.

This clone was recorded only once. The junction departs from germline at one end; a sequencing error may be responsible. The chain has TRBV19 and TRBJ1-2; 8 bases line up with TRBD1. CDR1 and CDR2 from the germline V gene are LNHDA and SQIVND (reference sequence). This CDR3 spans 14 amino acids. CDR3 nucleotides: TGTGCCAGTAGTTCCCGGACAGGGAGTTATGACTACACCTTC. It translates to CASSSRTGSYDYTF.

Notes on this clone: Other DNA sequences from this sample encode an identical CDR3 as well. The chain couples TRBV5-1 to TRBJ2-3, with 9 bases that match TRBD2. With V trimmed by 0 bases and J by 2 bases, 4 bases remained unmatched. The germline V gene encodes CDR1 SGHRS and CDR2 YFSETQ. This CDR3 comprises 16 residues. The CDR3 coding sequence is TGCGCCAGCAGCTTGGTCCTAGCGGGATCCACAGATACGCAGTATTTT. As protein: CASSLVLAGSTDTQYF. Variable domain in full (rest from reference TRBV5-1 and TRBJ2-3): KAGVTQTPRYLIKTRGQQVTLSCSPISGHRSVSWYQQTPGQGLQFLFEYFSETQRNKGNFPGRFSGRQFSNSRSEMNVSTLELGDSALYLCASSLVLAGSTDTQYFGPGTRLTVL.

CDR3 amino acids: CASSIGTVTSGANVLTF. In nucleotides, the CDR3 is TGTGCCAGTAGTATAGGGACAGTTACCTCTGGGGCCAACGTCCTGACTTTC. The J gene is TRBJ2-6, the V gene TRBV19; tentatively, D is TRBD1 (6 bases). This CDR3 region has 17 residues. Germline CDR1 is LNHDA and CDR2 is SQIVND (reference sequence). The ends were cut back, 1 base at V and 0 bases at J, with 10 bases in the middle.

The chain has TRBV6-5 and TRBJ2-7; D gene uncertain. The germline V and J ends were trimmed by 8 bases and 0 bases, with 14 bases remaining between them. The germline V gene encodes CDR1 MNHEY and CDR2 SVGAGI. This CDR3 has 14 residues. The CDR3 DNA follows: TGTGCCAGCTCAGCCGGCTTCAGCTCCTACGAGCAGTACTTC. This sequence encodes CASSAGFSSYEQYF.

The chain couples TRBV11-2 to TRBJ2-7; tentative D call: TRBD1 (5 bases). The CDR3 length is 15 residues. Germline CDR1 reads SGHAT; CDR2 reads FQNNGV. Between the trimmed V and J ends, which lost 0 bases and 0 bases, there was a span of 9 bases. For the CDR3, the DNA is TGTGCCAGCAGCTTAGAATACAGGTACTCCTACGAGCAGTACTTC. It codes for CASSLEYRYSYEQYF.

The rearrangement links TRBV6-5 to TRBJ2-3, with D unresolved. Trimming shortened V by 6 bases and J by 4 bases, and 17 bases separated the two germline ends. Germline V lookup: CDR1 MNHEY, CDR2 SVGAGI. This CDR3 contains 15 residues. CDR3 region: CASSFGQLRADTQYF. DNA for the CDR3: TGTGCCAGCAGCTTTGGCCAACTTAGGGCAGATACGCAGTATTTT.

V gene TRBV28 combines with J gene TRBJ2-1; 9 positions match TRBD2. J gave up 5 bases and V 3 bases, and 2 bases lay outside the gene matches. Germline values: CDR1 MDHEN, CDR2 SYDVKM. This CDR3 is built from 14 residues. In DNA, the CDR3 is TGTGCCAGCAGTTTTGGGACTAGCAACAATGAGCAGTTCTTC. Amino acids: CASSFGTSNNEQFF.

This chain connects TRBV6-1 to TRBJ2-1; TRBD1 agrees at 8 bases. Germline CDR1 MNHNS, CDR2 SASEGT. CDR3 length: 10 residues. The trim removed 10 bases at V and 13 bases at J, leaving 6 bases unmatched. CDR3 region: CAIPDREQFF. In DNA form, the CDR3 reads TGTGCCATCCCGGACAGGGAACAGTTCTTC.

This clone was seen only a few times. J is TRBJ2-7 and V is TRBV29-1; possible D gene TRBD2, 6 bases. V was cut by 6 bases and J by 0 bases, with 18 bases left in between. The CDR3 consists of 15 residues. CDR1 is SQVTM and CDR2 is ANQGSEA in the germline V gene. CDR3 region: CSVGTATLSSYEQYF. DNA of the CDR3: TGCAGCGTAGGGACTGCTACTTTAAGCTCCTACGAGCAGTACTTC.

The gene calls are TRBV9 and TRBJ2-1; 8 nucleotides line up with TRBD2. The CDR3 contains 16 residues. V dropped 4 bases and J dropped 9; count of bases not matched to a gene: 15. CDR1 is SGDLS, CDR2 YYNGEE, per germline. The CDR3 loop reads CASSQSGGAQPSEQFF. The CDR3 nucleotides read TGTGCCAGCAGCCAAAGCGGGGGCGCCCAACCCAGTGAGCAGTTCTTC.

CDR3 nucleotides: TGTGCCAGCAGCCCCCCATCCGGGACAGGGGGTCATGAGCAGTTCTTC. This codes for CASSPPSGTGGHEQFF. V gene TRBV9 combines with J gene TRBJ2-1; 11 nucleotides line up with TRBD1. Germline assignment: CDR1 SGDLS and CDR2 YYNGEE. V gave up 4 bases and J gave up 8 bases; unmatched junction bases: 11. CDR3 length: 16 amino acids.

The chain joins TRBV9 to TRBJ2-1; TRBD2 aligns across 7 bases. Trimming removed 0 bases from V and 8 bases from J; junction bases left unmatched: 17. The CDR3 length is 18 residues. Germline CDR1 SGDLS, CDR2 YYNGEE. The CDR3: CASSVDPFSRGRAHEQFF. CDR3 bases: TGTGCCAGCAGCGTAGATCCTTTTAGCAGAGGGAGGGCCCATGAGCAGTTCTTC.

V and J are TRBV19 and TRBJ1-2; D unresolved. V lost 5 bases and J 3 bases, leaving 13 bases between the germline ends. Germline V gives CDR1 LNHDA, CDR2 SQIVND (reference sequence). CDR3 length: 14 amino acids. This chain's CDR3 is CASSVPLVHYGYTF. The CDR3 coding sequence is TGTGCCAGTAGTGTGCCCTTGGTCCACTATGGCTACACCTTC.

V is TRBV7-9 and J is TRBJ1-1, with D tentatively TRBD1 (5 bases). The V and J ends lost 1 base and 2 bases respectively, with 8 bases between them. The CDR3 extends over 14 amino acids. Per germline, CDR1 SEHNR and CDR2 FQNEAQ (reference sequence). CDR3 coding DNA: TGTGCCAGCAGCTTAGGGACACAAAACACTGAAGCTTTCTTT. It specifies CASSLGTQNTEAFF.

The V and J genes are TRBV19 and TRBJ2-7, with 10 positions matching TRBD2. Germline CDR1 LNHDA, CDR2 SQIVND (reference sequence). This CDR3 spans 17 amino acids. V trimming: 6 bases; J trimming: 2 bases; junction bases outside the gene matches: 13. The CDR3 region has the DNA TGTGCCAGTAGACTCGACGGGGCTAGCGGGAGCCCCTACGAGCAGTACTTC. Amino acids: CASRLDGASGSPYEQYF.

J is TRBJ2-5 and V is TRBV20-1, with D uncertain. V lost 8 bases, J lost 3 bases, and 7 bases lay in between. CDR1 and CDR2 (germline): DFQATT, SNEGSKA (reference sequence). The CDR3 totals 10 residues. The CDR3 loop reads CSPLEETQYF. The DNA for the CDR3 is TGCAGTCCTTTAGAAGAGACCCAGTACTTC.

The sample holds one count of this clone. The chain carries TRBV9 and TRBJ2-2; 8 nucleotides line up with TRBD1. The ends lost 0 bases at V and 5 bases at J; junction bases unmatched: 6. This CDR3 has 16 amino acids. Per the germline V gene, CDR1 is SGDLS and CDR2 is YYNGEE. As DNA, the CDR3 is TGTGCCAGCAGCGTAGAGGTTACAGGGGGAACCGGGGAGCTGTTTTTT. Protein sequence: CASSVEVTGGTGELFF.

The chain links TRBV10-1 to TRBJ2-7, with D maybe TRBD2 (6 bases). Looked up from germline, CDR1 is WNHNN and CDR2 is SYGVQD (reference sequence). The CDR3 length is 14 residues. The V end was cut by 3 bases, the J end by 3 bases, with 12 bases between. CDR3 DNA sequence: TGCGCCAGCAGTGAATCGGGGGAAATCTACGAGCAGTACTTC. Its protein product is CASSESGEIYEQYF.

The CDR3 region is CAISVVSAATNEKLFF. The CDR3 coding sequence is TGTGCCATCAGTGTTGTTTCAGCAGCAACTAATGAAAAACTGTTTTTT. This chain connects TRBV10-3 to TRBJ1-4; no firm D call. V was shortened by 4 bases and J by 0 bases, with 12 bases between the two germline ends. CDR3 length: 16 residues. Germline V gene lookup returns CDR1 ENHRY and CDR2 SYGVKD.